Presented here are 22 T cell receptor beta chains from one specimen sequenced in a study of naive and memory T cell subsets. The beta constant-region primer was an equimolar mix of two oligonucleotides covering TRBC1 and TRBC2. Ligated cDNA was amplified by four rounds of PCR with nested alpha and beta constant-region primers and SP2. TCRdb redid the calling of the UMI-ligation and nested PCR reads with MiXCR, one entry per CDR3 protein. The sample lists tens of thousands of distinct CDR3 sequences, 15% to 20% occurring once. The material sequenced was effector memory CD4+ T cells from blood. The sample's subset: effector memory, CD45RA- CD27-. The receptors derive from a human donor in good health.

A few counts support this clonotype. The J gene is TRBJ2-7, the V gene TRBV5-6; D might be TRBD2 (6 bases). The germline V gene encodes CDR1 SGHDT and CDR2 YYEEEE. The CDR3 consists of 11 residues. V lost 7 bases to trimming and J lost 4 bases, with 9 bases between them. As DNA, the CDR3 is TGTGCCAGCTCGCGGGGATACGAGCAGTACTTC. This encodes CASSRGYEQYF. Full variable domain (remainder filled in from reference TRBV5-6 and TRBJ2-7): DAGVTQSPTHLIKTRGQQVTLRCSPKSGHDTVSWYQQALGQGPQFIFQYYEEEERQRGNFPDRFSGHQFPNYSSELNVNALLLGDSALYLCASSRGYEQYFGPGTRLTVT.

The table lists this clonotype with a few counts. The J gene is TRBJ2-7, the V gene TRBV28; D is perhaps TRBD2 (5 bases). The CDR3 sequence is 14 residues long. Trimming pared 3 bases from V and 2 bases from J, leaving 11 bases between. CDR1 MDHEN and CDR2 SYDVKM come from the germline V gene. CDR3 amino acids: CASSFLRGTYEQYF. The CDR3 coding sequence is TGTGCCAGCAGTTTTCTTCGGGGAACCTACGAGCAGTACTTC. The entire variable domain, with the rest obtained from reference TRBV28 and TRBJ2-7, is as follows: DVKVTQSSRYLVKRTGEKVFLECVQDMDHENMFWYRQDPGLGLRLIYFSYDVKMKEKGDIPEGYSVSREKKERFSLILESASTNQTSMYLCASSFLRGTYEQYFGPGTRLTVT.

This clonotype is labeled medium-sized (0.01 to 0.1%). The gene calls are TRBV20-1 and TRBJ2-3, with D unresolved. This CDR3 is 13 amino acids long. The germline V gene encodes CDR1 DFQATT and CDR2 SNEGSKA (reference sequence). V was clipped by 0 bases and J by 2 bases, with 6 bases between them. The CDR3 DNA reads as TGCAGTGCTAGAGATCCTAACACAGATACGCAGTATTTT. The encoded protein is CSARDPNTDTQYF.

This clonotype is labeled as medium-sized. The V gene is TRBV6-6, the J gene TRBJ1-5; D not resolved. CDR3 length: 13 amino acids. Trimming removed 2 bases at V and 7 bases at J, with 9 bases between. Germline CDR1 reads MNHNY; CDR2 reads SVGAGI (reference sequence). CDR3 residues: CASSYGDGQPQHF. In nucleotides, the CDR3 is TGTGCCAGCAGTTACGGAGATGGGCAGCCCCAGCATTTT.

The CDR3 region is CASSYTTTYEQYF. CDR3 in DNA: TGTGCCAGCAGTTACACGACGACCTACGAGCAGTACTTC. The rearrangement links TRBV6-2 or TRBV6-3 to TRBJ2-7; D is uncertain. The V end was cut by 2 bases, the J end by 2 bases, with 7 bases between. The CDR3 is 13 residues long. From germline, CDR1 is MNHEY and CDR2 SVGEGT.

This chain uses TRBV5-1 with TRBJ1-1; no definite D call. The V and J ends lost 4 bases and 0 bases respectively, with 19 bases between them. CDR3 length equals 17 residues. CDR1 SGHRS and CDR2 YFSETQ come from the germline V gene. In nucleotides, the CDR3 is TGCGCCAGCAGCCTCGTCCCATTTCAGAGCCTGAACACTGAAGCTTTCTTT. It translates to CASSLVPFQSLNTEAFF.

This chain links TRBV5-1 with TRBJ1-4; a possible D gene is TRBD1 (6 bases). V shed 0 bases and J shed 0 bases, with 9 bases lying between them. The CDR3 has 16 amino acids. CDR1 and CDR2 (germline): SGHRS, YFSETQ. The CDR3 spells CASSLGDIATNEKLFF. In nucleotides, the CDR3 is TGCGCCAGCAGCTTGGGGGACATTGCAACTAATGAAAAACTGTTTTTT.

This clonotype was observed many times. The chain combines TRBV19 with TRBJ1-1, with 10 bases aligning to TRBD1. CDR3 size: 15 residues. In germline, CDR1 is LNHDA, CDR2 SQIVND (reference sequence). Losses at the gene ends were 4 bases for V and 4 bases for J; bases not matched to a gene: 6. CDR3 coding DNA: TGTGCCAGTAGTAACCCGACAGGGGGCGTCACTGAAGCTTTCTTT. Translation gives CASSNPTGGVTEAFF.

A note on this clonotype: A clone one base away is much larger, so this may be a read error. The CDR3 loop is CVTSRRDRGWPQHF. CDR3 in DNA: TGTGTCACCAGCAGACGGGACAGGGGTTGGCCCCAGCATTTT. This chain joins TRBV15 and TRBJ1-5; the match to TRBD1 covers 10 bases. CDR1 LNHNV and CDR2 YYDKDF come from the germline V gene (reference sequence). This CDR3 comprises 14 residues.

This clonotype has a handful of counts. The chain links TRBV14 to TRBJ1-1; D possibly corresponds to TRBD1 (5 bases). Trimming took off 1 base at V and 7 bases at J, with 7 bases between the two ends. The germline CDR1 and CDR2 sequences are SGHDN and FVKESK. This CDR3 is built from 12 residues. CDR3 sequence reads: CASSQAQGEAFF. The CDR3 DNA follows: TGTGCCAGCAGCCAAGCTCAGGGTGAAGCTTTCTTT.

The chain is built from TRBV2 and TRBJ1-1, with D possibly TRBD1 on 6 matching bases. V lost 8 bases, J lost 1 base, and 14 bases lay in between. The CDR3 contains 14 residues. The V gene's germline CDR1 is SNHLY and CDR2 FYNNEI. CDR3 nucleotides: TGTGCCAGCGCTCCGACAGGCTCGAACACTGAAGCTTTCTTT. Translated: CASAPTGSNTEAFF. Variable domain in full (rest from reference TRBV2 and TRBJ1-1): EPEVTQTPSHQVTQMGQEVILRCVPISNHLYFYWYRQILGQKVEFLVSFYNNEISEKSEIFDDQFSVERPDGSNFTLKIRSTKLEDSAMYFCASAPTGSNTEAFFGQGTRLTVV.

J is TRBJ2-1 and V is TRBV11-2; the match to TRBD2 covers 12 bases. The V and J ends lost 0 bases and 7 bases, in that order; junction bases with no gene match: 13. The CDR3 runs 19 residues. Germline V CDR1 and CDR2: SGHAT, FQNNGV. The CDR3: CASSLDQRLAGGPKNEQFF. CDR3 nucleotide sequence: TGTGCCAGCAGCTTAGATCAGCGGCTAGCGGGAGGGCCGAAGAATGAGCAGTTCTTC.

This clonotype was seen repeatedly, ten times or more. The rearrangement links TRBV28 to TRBJ2-7; weak D call: TRBD1 (7 bases). This CDR3 spans 13 amino acids. Germline-derived CDR1 and CDR2 are MDHEN and SYDVKM. Trimming took off 4 bases at V and 5 bases at J, with 12 bases between the two ends. CDR3 residues: CASSSGGLDEQYF. The CDR3 nucleotides are TGTGCCAGCAGTTCAGGGGGGTTGGACGAGCAGTACTTC. Together with reference TRBV28 and TRBJ2-7, the CDR3 gives the full variable domain: DVKVTQSSRYLVKRTGEKVFLECVQDMDHENMFWYRQDPGLGLRLIYFSYDVKMKEKGDIPEGYSVSREKKERFSLILESASTNQTSMYLCASSSGGLDEQYFGPGTRLTVT.

Relative to its sample, this clonotype is medium-sized (0.01 to 0.1%). The chain combines TRBV29-1 with TRBJ2-7; TRBD1 might be the D (6 bases). V dropped 5 bases and J dropped 2 bases, with 10 bases sitting between them. This CDR3 has 12 amino acids. Germline values: CDR1 SQVTM, CDR2 ANQGSEA. The CDR3 DNA reads TGCAGCGTTAAACAGGGCACCTACGAGCAGTACTTC. Its translation is CSVKQGTYEQYF.

In this sample, this clonotype turned up many times. The V and J genes are TRBV27 and TRBJ2-3, with D unresolved. V dropped 0 bases and J dropped 3 bases, with 7 bases sitting between them. This CDR3 has 14 amino acids. Germline values: CDR1 MNHEY, CDR2 SMNVEV (reference sequence). CDR3 loop: CASSLSFVTDTQYF. Written as DNA, the CDR3 is TGTGCCAGCAGTTTATCGTTCGTTACAGATACGCAGTATTTT.

This clonotype was observed many times. The gene calls are TRBV10-3 and TRBJ2-3, with 9 positions matching TRBD2. The CDR3 runs 16 residues. J lost 4 bases, V lost 3 bases, and 8 bases had no gene match. Germline V gives CDR1 ENHRY, CDR2 SYGVKD. Here the CDR3 DNA reads TGTGCCATCAGTGAATGGCTTAGCGGGAGCTCAGATACGCAGTATTTT. Encoded protein: CAISEWLSGSSDTQYF.

J is TRBJ2-1 and V is TRBV20-1; D is possibly TRBD1 (6 bases). The CDR3 consists of 15 residues. The germline V gene has CDR1 DFQATT and CDR2 SNEGSKA (reference sequence). V lost 0 bases and J lost 4, with 13 bases in between. The CDR3 here is CSARDRGNPYNEQFF. The DNA for the CDR3 is TGCAGTGCTAGAGATAGGGGGAATCCATACAATGAGCAGTTCTTC.

The chain employs TRBV5-1 and TRBJ1-2, with D possibly matching TRBD1 (5 bases). CDR1 is SGHRS, CDR2 YFSETQ, per germline. Trimming stripped 0 bases from V and 8 bases from J, with 17 bases between. This CDR3 is 15 amino acids long. The CDR3 loop is CASSLEVPRGAGYTF. CDR3 bases: TGCGCCAGCAGCTTGGAGGTTCCAAGAGGGGCCGGCTACACCTTC.

The rearrangement uses TRBV5-1 and TRBJ1-4; no clear D gene. The V gene's germline CDR1 is SGHRS and CDR2 YFSETQ. The V end was cut by 7 bases, the J end by 0 bases, with 10 bases between. The CDR3 is 14 amino acids. The CDR3 sequence is CASATGSTNEKLFF. The CDR3, as DNA: TGCGCCAGCGCAACGGGGTCAACTAATGAAAAACTGTTTTTT.

This clonotype was counted at least ten times. This chain links TRBV7-8 with TRBJ2-1; D uncertain. The germline gives CDR1 SGHVS, CDR2 FQNEAQ. This CDR3 spans 14 amino acids. V gave up 4 bases and J gave up 0 bases, with 7 bases separating them. CDR3 coding DNA: TGTGCCAGCAGCTCGGGCACCTCCTACAATGAGCAGTTCTTC. Amino acids: CASSSGTSYNEQFF.

The sample holds many counts of this clonotype. The rearrangement links TRBV20-1 to TRBJ2-1, with D perhaps matching TRBD1 (6 bases). Germline V gene sequence: CDR1 DFQATT, CDR2 SNEGSKA (reference sequence). The CDR3 has 11 residues. The V end was cut by 6 bases, the J end by 5 bases, with 8 bases between. The CDR3 region has the DNA TGCAGTGCCGGGACAAACAATGAGCAGTTCTTC. This gives the protein CSAGTNNEQFF.

At least ten counts were recorded for this clonotype. The chain carries TRBV7-2 and TRBJ1-5; the D is unclear. The CDR3 length is 16 residues. Germline loops: CDR1 SGHTA, CDR2 FQGNSA. The V gene lost 4 bases and the J gene lost 0 bases, with 13 bases spanning the gap. CDR3 region: CASSWTGTDSNQPQHF. In nucleotides, the CDR3 is TGTGCCAGCAGCTGGACCGGAACGGATAGCAATCAGCCCCAGCATTTT.